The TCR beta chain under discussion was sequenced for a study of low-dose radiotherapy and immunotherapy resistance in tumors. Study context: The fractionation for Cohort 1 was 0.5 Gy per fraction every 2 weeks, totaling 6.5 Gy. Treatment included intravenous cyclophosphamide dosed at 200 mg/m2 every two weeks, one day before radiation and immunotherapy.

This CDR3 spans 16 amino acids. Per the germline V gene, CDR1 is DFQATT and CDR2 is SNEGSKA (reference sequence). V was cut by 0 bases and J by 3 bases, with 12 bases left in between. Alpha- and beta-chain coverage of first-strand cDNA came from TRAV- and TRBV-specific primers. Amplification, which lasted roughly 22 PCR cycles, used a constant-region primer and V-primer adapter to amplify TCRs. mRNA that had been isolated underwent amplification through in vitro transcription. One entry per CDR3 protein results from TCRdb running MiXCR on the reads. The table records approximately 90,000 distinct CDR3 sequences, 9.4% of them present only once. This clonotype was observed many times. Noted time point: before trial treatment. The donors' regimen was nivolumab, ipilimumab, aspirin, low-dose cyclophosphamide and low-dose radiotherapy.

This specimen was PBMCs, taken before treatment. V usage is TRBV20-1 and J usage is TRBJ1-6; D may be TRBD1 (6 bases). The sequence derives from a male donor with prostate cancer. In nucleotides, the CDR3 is TGCAGTGCTAGAGACGGACAGACAAGCTATAATTCACCCCTCCACTTT. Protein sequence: CSARDGQTSYNSPLHF.